These T cell receptor beta chains were read from a single sample in a study of cytomegalovirus exposure and HLA in healthy donors. Sequenced by immunoSEQ multiplex PCR; TCRdb stores in-frame clones only, minus some. In the table there are around 92,000 clones, 75% to 85% of which are singletons. The sample comprised PBMCs. These receptors all come from a man aged 18 to 29 in good health and CMV-seronegative. Both conserved end residues are part of each CDR3. The order of the fields is J gene, clone size, D gene, V gene, CDR3 protein, CDR3 DNA. The D gene is left open where the match is weak. The size field is filled for only some rows; it gives once, few, many or a size class.

j_gene: TRBJ2-7; abundance: -; d_gene: TRBD2; v_gene: TRBV6-1; CDR3aa: CASTPTSGGPYEQYF; CDR3nt: TGTGCCAGCACTCCGACTAGCGGGGGACCCTACGAGCAGTACTTC
j_gene: TRBJ1-2; abundance: -; d_gene: TRBD1; v_gene: TRBV19; CDR3aa: CASSDRDSYGYTF; CDR3nt: TGTGCCAGTAGTGACCGGGACAGCTATGGCTACACCTTC
j_gene: TRBJ1-5; abundance: -; d_gene: TRBD1; v_gene: TRBV6-5; CDR3aa: CASSYSPGQGQPQHF; CDR3nt: TGTGCCAGCAGTTATTCTCCGGGACAGGGGCAGCCCCAGCATTTT
j_gene: TRBJ2-1; abundance: -; d_gene: TRBD1; v_gene: TRBV5-1; CDR3aa: CASGDRVYNEQFF; CDR3nt: TGCGCCAGCGGGGACAGGGTTTACAATGAGCAGTTCTTC
j_gene: TRBJ2-7; abundance: -; d_gene: -; v_gene: TRBV19; CDR3aa: CASIPADSYEQYF; CDR3nt: TGTGCCAGTATACCAGCGGACTCCTACGAGCAGTACTTC
j_gene: TRBJ2-2; abundance: -; d_gene: -; v_gene: TRBV4-1; CDR3aa: CASSHPTSLTGELFF; CDR3nt: TGCGCCAGCAGCCACCCAACTAGCCTTACCGGGGAGCTGTTTTTT
j_gene: TRBJ2-3; abundance: -; d_gene: -; v_gene: TRBV5-1; CDR3aa: CASTFTSTDTQYF; CDR3nt: TGCGCCAGCACCTTCACTAGCACAGATACGCAGTATTTT
j_gene: TRBJ1-2; abundance: -; d_gene: TRBD1; v_gene: TRBV5-4; CDR3aa: CASNVGQGAGYTF; CDR3nt: TGTGCCAGCAACGTGGGGCAGGGGGCTGGCTACACCTTC
j_gene: TRBJ1-4; abundance: -; d_gene: TRBD1; v_gene: TRBV13; CDR3aa: CASSIRDRGHEKLFF; CDR3nt: TGTGCCAGCAGCATAAGGGACAGGGGGCATGAAAAACTGTTTTTT
j_gene: TRBJ2-5; abundance: -; d_gene: -; v_gene: TRBV9; CDR3aa: CASSVDSTQETQYF; CDR3nt: TGTGCCAGCAGCGTCGACAGTACCCAAGAGACCCAGTACTTC
j_gene: TRBJ2-7; abundance: -; d_gene: -; v_gene: TRBV6-1; CDR3aa: CASSEPPKSPYEQYF; CDR3nt: TGTGCCAGCAGTGAACCCCCTAAATCCCCCTACGAGCAGTACTTC
j_gene: TRBJ2-1; abundance: -; d_gene: TRBD2; v_gene: TRBV5-6; CDR3aa: CASSSSGGDSYNEQFF; CDR3nt: TGTGCCAGCAGCTCTAGCGGGGGGGACTCCTACAATGAGCAGTTCTTC
j_gene: TRBJ1-4; abundance: -; d_gene: TRBD1; v_gene: TRBV7-8; CDR3aa: CASSSNRGRIEKLFF; CDR3nt: TGTGCCAGCAGTTCGAACAGGGGTAGAATCGAAAAACTGTTTTTT
j_gene: TRBJ1-2; abundance: few; d_gene: -; v_gene: TRBV6-4; CDR3aa: CASSATGLGLYGYTF; CDR3nt: TGTGCCAGCAGCGCTACAGGGCTGGGGCTATATGGCTACACCTTC
j_gene: TRBJ2-3; abundance: -; d_gene: TRBD2; v_gene: TRBV7-3; CDR3aa: CASSLSGGGADTQYF; CDR3nt: TGTGCCAGCAGCTTATCGGGCGGGGGGGCCGATACGCAGTATTTT
j_gene: TRBJ2-1; abundance: -; d_gene: -; v_gene: TRBV11-2; CDR3aa: CASSLDSSGLPVF; CDR3nt: TGTGCCAGCAGCTTAGATTCGAGCGGGCTCCCAGTCTTC
j_gene: TRBJ2-3; abundance: -; d_gene: TRBD2; v_gene: TRBV4-2; CDR3aa: CASSLTPAGAVDTQYF; CDR3nt: TGTGCCAGCAGCCTTACCCCAGCGGGGGCCGTGGATACGCAGTATTTT
j_gene: TRBJ2-5; abundance: -; d_gene: -; v_gene: TRBV9; CDR3aa: CASSVGLGGESETQYF; CDR3nt: TGTGCCAGCAGCGTAGGATTAGGGGGGGAATCGGAGACCCAGTACTTC
j_gene: TRBJ1-3; abundance: -; d_gene: -; v_gene: TRBV9; CDR3aa: CASSGVRVDTIYF; CDR3nt: TGTGCCAGCAGCGGGGTCAGGGTTGACACCATATATTTT
j_gene: TRBJ2-1; abundance: -; d_gene: TRBD1; v_gene: TRBV9; CDR3aa: CASSVSNPPQGNEQFF; CDR3nt: TGTGCCAGCAGCGTTAGCAATCCACCACAGGGGAATGAGCAGTTCTTC
j_gene: TRBJ2-5; abundance: -; d_gene: -; v_gene: TRBV29-1; CDR3aa: CSVKPPGQETQYF; CDR3nt: TGCAGCGTTAAACCTCCGGGTCAGGAGACCCAGTACTTC
j_gene: TRBJ1-3; abundance: -; d_gene: TRBD1; v_gene: TRBV25-1; CDR3aa: CASSEGTGVGNTIYF; CDR3nt: TGTGCCAGCAGTGAAGGGACAGGGGTCGGAAACACCATATATTTT
j_gene: TRBJ1-1; abundance: -; d_gene: -; v_gene: TRBV7-3; CDR3aa: CASSPRATNTEAFF; CDR3nt: TGTGCCAGCAGCCCCAGGGCCACGAACACTGAAGCTTTCTTT
j_gene: TRBJ1-5; abundance: -; d_gene: -; v_gene: TRBV11-2; CDR3aa: CASSLDYGRSNQPQHF; CDR3nt: TGTGCCAGCAGCTTAGATTACGGGAGGAGCAATCAGCCCCAGCATTTT
j_gene: TRBJ1-5; abundance: -; d_gene: -; v_gene: TRBV4-1; CDR3aa: CASSHGQGAVQPQHF; CDR3nt: TGCGCCAGCAGCCATGGCCAAGGGGCGGTTCAGCCCCAGCATTTT
j_gene: TRBJ2-7; abundance: -; d_gene: TRBD1; v_gene: TRBV12-5; CDR3aa: CASAKMGTGGEQYF; CDR3nt: TGTGCTAGTGCAAAAATGGGGACAGGGGGCGAGCAGTACTTC
j_gene: TRBJ2-5; abundance: -; d_gene: -; v_gene: TRBV7-5; CDR3aa: CARKGDNQETQYF; CDR3nt: TGTGCCAGAAAGGGGGACAACCAAGAGACCCAGTACTTC
j_gene: TRBJ2-4; abundance: -; d_gene: -; v_gene: TRBV5-1; CDR3aa: CASSKSGSPAKNIQYF; CDR3nt: TGCGCCAGCAGCAAGAGTGGTTCCCCGGCCAAAAACATTCAGTACTTC
j_gene: TRBJ2-6; abundance: few; d_gene: -; v_gene: TRBV12-5; CDR3aa: CASEQGFSSSGANVLTF; CDR3nt: TGTGCTAGTGAACAGGGCTTCAGTAGCTCTGGGGCCAACGTCCTGACTTTC
j_gene: TRBJ2-7; abundance: once; d_gene: TRBD1; v_gene: TRBV28; CDR3aa: CASSSRDRAPYEQYF; CDR3nt: TGTGCCAGCAGTTCCCGGGACAGGGCCCCCTACGAGCAGTACTTC
j_gene: TRBJ2-7; abundance: -; d_gene: TRBD1; v_gene: TRBV15; CDR3aa: CATSLGTVSSYEQYF; CDR3nt: TGTGCCACCAGCTTGGGGACAGTGAGCTCCTACGAGCAGTACTTC
j_gene: TRBJ2-1; abundance: -; d_gene: TRBD1; v_gene: TRBV5-6; CDR3aa: CASSGTGTGYNEQFF; CDR3nt: TGTGCCAGCAGCGGGACAGGGACGGGCTACAATGAGCAGTTCTTC
j_gene: TRBJ1-1; abundance: once; d_gene: -; v_gene: TRBV27; CDR3aa: CASSPKLNTEAFF; CDR3nt: TGTGCCAGCAGTCCCAAATTGAACACTGAAGCTTTCTTT
j_gene: TRBJ1-2; abundance: -; d_gene: TRBD1; v_gene: TRBV6-5; CDR3aa: CASSRWTGRPYGYTF; CDR3nt: TGTGCCAGCAGCCGCTGGACAGGGAGGCCCTATGGCTACACCTTC
j_gene: TRBJ2-5; abundance: -; d_gene: -; v_gene: TRBV7-3; CDR3aa: CASSLYGQGGGTQYF; CDR3nt: TGTGCCAGCAGCTTATACGGGCAGGGGGGCGGGACCCAGTACTTC
j_gene: TRBJ2-2; abundance: -; d_gene: -; v_gene: TRBV14; CDR3aa: CASSRRNTGELFF; CDR3nt: TGTGCCAGCAGCCGGAGGAACACCGGGGAGCTGTTTTTT
j_gene: TRBJ1-3; abundance: -; d_gene: -; v_gene: TRBV11-3; CDR3aa: CASSFRDIKFSGNTIYF; CDR3nt: TGTGCCAGCAGCTTTCGGGACATAAAGTTCTCTGGAAACACCATATATTTT
j_gene: TRBJ1-2; abundance: -; d_gene: TRBD1; v_gene: TRBV5-1; CDR3aa: CASSSDRRFDTF; CDR3nt: TGCGCCAGCAGCTCGGACAGGAGATTTGACACCTTC
j_gene: TRBJ2-3; abundance: -; d_gene: TRBD2; v_gene: TRBV18; CDR3aa: CASSPPTGGGPDTQYF; CDR3nt: TGTGCCAGCTCACCACCGACGGGGGGGGGCCCAGATACGCAGTATTTT
j_gene: TRBJ1-2; abundance: -; d_gene: -; v_gene: TRBV6-6; CDR3aa: CASSQGTLYGYTF; CDR3nt: TGTGCCAGCAGCCAAGGGACTCTCTATGGCTACACCTTC
j_gene: TRBJ1-1; abundance: -; d_gene: TRBD1; v_gene: TRBV6-6; CDR3aa: CASSPRPGQGGTEAFF; CDR3nt: TGTGCCAGCAGTCCCCGCCCGGGACAGGGGGGCACTGAAGCTTTCTTT
j_gene: TRBJ1-2; abundance: few; d_gene: -; v_gene: TRBV2; CDR3aa: CASSGEDNYGYTF; CDR3nt: TGTGCCAGCTCCGGGGAGGATAACTATGGCTACACCTTC
j_gene: TRBJ1-4; abundance: -; d_gene: TRBD1; v_gene: TRBV7-8; CDR3aa: CASSDPGQGIWDEKLFF; CDR3nt: TGTGCCAGCAGCGATCCGGGACAGGGGATTTGGGATGAAAAACTGTTTTTT
j_gene: TRBJ2-7; abundance: -; d_gene: TRBD1; v_gene: TRBV14; CDR3aa: CASSWDRGREQYF; CDR3nt: TGTGCCAGCAGCTGGGACAGGGGTCGCGAGCAGTACTTC
j_gene: TRBJ2-7; abundance: -; d_gene: TRBD1; v_gene: TRBV5-1; CDR3aa: CASSLETGPYEQYF; CDR3nt: TGCGCCAGCAGCTTGGAGACAGGGCCCTACGAGCAGTACTTC
j_gene: TRBJ2-7; abundance: -; d_gene: TRBD1; v_gene: TRBV5-1; CDR3aa: CASSGPGQGWYEQYF; CDR3nt: TGCGCCAGCAGCGGTCCGGGACAGGGATGGTACGAGCAGTACTTC
j_gene: TRBJ2-6; abundance: -; d_gene: -; v_gene: TRBV4-1; CDR3aa: CASSQELSGANVLTF; CDR3nt: TGCGCCAGCAGCCAAGAATTATCCGGGGCCAACGTCCTGACTTTC
j_gene: TRBJ2-7; abundance: once; d_gene: TRBD2; v_gene: TRBV10-1; CDR3aa: CASSSGGPASYEQYF; CDR3nt: TGCGCCAGCAGCTCGGGAGGCCCCGCGTCCTACGAGCAGTACTTC
j_gene: TRBJ2-7; abundance: -; d_gene: -; v_gene: TRBV10-2; CDR3aa: CASKTGSAYEQYF; CDR3nt: TGCGCCAGCAAGACAGGAAGCGCCTACGAGCAGTACTTC
j_gene: TRBJ1-1; abundance: -; d_gene: -; v_gene: TRBV19; CDR3aa: CASSVPIQGHRYTEAFF; CDR3nt: TGTGCCAGTAGTGTACCAATCCAGGGTCATAGATACACTGAAGCTTTCTTT
j_gene: TRBJ2-1; abundance: -; d_gene: TRBD1; v_gene: TRBV5-1; CDR3aa: CASSLGQGYNEQFF; CDR3nt: TGCGCCAGCAGCTTAGGACAGGGATACAATGAGCAGTTCTTC
j_gene: TRBJ2-3; abundance: -; d_gene: TRBD2; v_gene: TRBV12-5; CDR3aa: CASGLGLAGLDTQYF; CDR3nt: TGTGCTAGTGGTTTGGGGCTAGCGGGCCTCGATACGCAGTATTTT
j_gene: TRBJ2-7; abundance: -; d_gene: -; v_gene: TRBV2; CDR3aa: CASSEQGPHYEQYF; CDR3nt: TGTGCCAGCAGTGAACAGGGGCCCCACTACGAGCAGTACTTC
j_gene: TRBJ1-4; abundance: -; d_gene: -; v_gene: TRBV4-2; CDR3aa: CASSQKLLGDYNEKLFF; CDR3nt: TGTGCCAGCAGCCAAAAATTACTAGGCGACTATAATGAAAAACTGTTTTTT
j_gene: TRBJ1-3; abundance: -; d_gene: TRBD1; v_gene: TRBV4-2; CDR3aa: CASSQDRDRPGNTIYF; CDR3nt: TGTGCCAGCAGCCAGGACCGGGACAGACCTGGAAACACCATATATTTT